This TCR beta chain was identified in a study of blood T cell repertoires in COVID-19 (dated by TCRdb to the early 2020s). For the wider study: Samples from collaborators originated in the United States, Italy and Spain and spanned both the acute and convalescent phases of COVID-19. The material from the prospective study consisted of cDNA or gDNA derived from T cells, B-cell-depleted T cells, or PBMCs. The dataset comprised deeply sampled blood TCRbeta repertoires from subjects exposed to, actively infected with, or recovered from COVID-19. A freely available public database, intended as a resource for researchers studying the immune response to SARS-CoV-2, is where the repertoires were released. Samples came from the ongoing ImmuneRACE study (first 160 participants) plus 1,254 subjects from 6 global collaborators. A de-identified subject ID, COVID-19 status, age in years and sex were almost always included in the sample metadata. Where available, HLA class I and class II types were obtained from metadata supplied by the sample provider rather than from assay-based typing. Results and caveats for the whole study, not just this receptor: How much clinical and demographic metadata was included differed by source and by participant, and the metadata was provided uncurated.

The immunoSEQ Assay, a bias-controlled multiplex PCR, was used to amplify TCRbeta CDR3 regions from genomic DNA. The authors' pipeline ran thus. The number of nucleated cells in each sample was estimated by amplification of reference gene primers within the assay. Sequence reads were collapsed and filtered to measure the absolute abundance of every unique TCRbeta CDR3 rearrangement. For each sample, productive Simpson clonality was calculated as the square root of Simpson's diversity index over productive rearrangements. The table comes from immuneACCESS by way of TCRdb, which keeps in-frame sequences with V and J called. Part of the clones is missing from these tables; in studies checked, under half for an unresolved V gene and the rest for unknown reasons. That table is the source of V, J and clone size, and D and trimming were worked out from the DNA. This sample has some 200,000 clones in its table, and about 85% of those were observed once. The ten biggest clones cover 2% to 2.5% of the sample.

Clipping removes 6 bases from V and 6 bases from J, with 6 as the unmatched junction base count. The germline V gene encodes CDR1 SGHNT and CDR2 YENEEA. Taken from cysteine to phenylalanine, the CDR3 has 13 residues. Only the CDR3 region is kept as DNA, spanning 39 bases read in frame from base 1. Enrolling through a virtual design, the prospective study's participants ranged in age from roughly 18 to 100 years and lived across some 22 United States geographic areas. Cohort assignment in the prospective study relied on participant-reported clinical history from a screening survey and a study questionnaire. ImmuneRACE Cohort 3 recovered participants were defined by two consecutive negative NP/OP PCR tests, healthcare professional clearance, or symptom resolution. Each participant in the prospective study had whole blood, serum and a nasopharyngeal or oropharyngeal swab collected by mobile phlebotomists. Prospective study participants could optionally give additional blood draws and questionnaires over a roughly 2-month period. Before DNA extraction, prospective study blood samples were shipped either frozen or at room temperature.

Remarks on this clone: What antigen it recognizes has not been identified. No base quality values were provided; no much bigger clone lies one nucleotide off.

This TCR was sampled from a woman aged 25 to 45 who had recovered from COVID-19. The sequencing sample was made of PBMCs or T cells enriched from blood (not recorded which). The sequence joins TRBV11-3 to TRBJ1-2, with 8 central nucleotides matching TRBD1. The CDR3 protein: CASRTGVEDGYTF. The base sequence is TGTGCCAGCAGGACAGGGGTGGAAGATGGCTACACCTTC.